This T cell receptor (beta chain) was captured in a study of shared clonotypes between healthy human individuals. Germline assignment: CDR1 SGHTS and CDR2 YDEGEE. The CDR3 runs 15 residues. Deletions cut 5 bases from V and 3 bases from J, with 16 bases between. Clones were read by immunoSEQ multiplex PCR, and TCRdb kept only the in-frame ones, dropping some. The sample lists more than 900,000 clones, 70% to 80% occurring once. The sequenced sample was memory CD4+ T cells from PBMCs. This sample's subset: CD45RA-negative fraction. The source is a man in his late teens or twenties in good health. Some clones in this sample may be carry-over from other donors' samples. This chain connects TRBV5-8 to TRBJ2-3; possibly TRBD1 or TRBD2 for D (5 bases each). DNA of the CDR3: TGTGCCAGCAGTCACGGTTACAGGAGGACAGATACGCAGTATTTT. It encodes CASSHGYRRTDTQYF.